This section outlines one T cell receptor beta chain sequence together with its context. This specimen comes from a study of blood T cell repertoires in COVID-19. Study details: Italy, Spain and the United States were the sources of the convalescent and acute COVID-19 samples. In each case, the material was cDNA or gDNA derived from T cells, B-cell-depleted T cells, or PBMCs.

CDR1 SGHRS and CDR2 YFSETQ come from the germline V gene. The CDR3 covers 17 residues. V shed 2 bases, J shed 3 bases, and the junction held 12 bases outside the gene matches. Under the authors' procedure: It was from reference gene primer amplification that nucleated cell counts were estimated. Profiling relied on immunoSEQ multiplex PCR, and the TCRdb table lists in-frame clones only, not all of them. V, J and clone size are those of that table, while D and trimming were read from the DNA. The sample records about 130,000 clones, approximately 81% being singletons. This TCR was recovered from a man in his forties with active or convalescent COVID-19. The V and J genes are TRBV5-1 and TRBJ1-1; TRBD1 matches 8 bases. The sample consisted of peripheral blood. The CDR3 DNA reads TGCGCCAGCAGCTTAAGCGGGACAGGAGGAGGGTACACTGAAGCTTTCTTT. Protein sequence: CASSLSGTGGGYTEAFF. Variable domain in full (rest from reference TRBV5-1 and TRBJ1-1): KAGVTQTPRYLIKTRGQQVTLSCSPISGHRSVSWYQQTPGQGLQFLFEYFSETQRNKGNFPGRFSGRQFSNSRSEMNVSTLELGDSALYLCASSLSGTGGGYTEAFFGQGTRLTVV.